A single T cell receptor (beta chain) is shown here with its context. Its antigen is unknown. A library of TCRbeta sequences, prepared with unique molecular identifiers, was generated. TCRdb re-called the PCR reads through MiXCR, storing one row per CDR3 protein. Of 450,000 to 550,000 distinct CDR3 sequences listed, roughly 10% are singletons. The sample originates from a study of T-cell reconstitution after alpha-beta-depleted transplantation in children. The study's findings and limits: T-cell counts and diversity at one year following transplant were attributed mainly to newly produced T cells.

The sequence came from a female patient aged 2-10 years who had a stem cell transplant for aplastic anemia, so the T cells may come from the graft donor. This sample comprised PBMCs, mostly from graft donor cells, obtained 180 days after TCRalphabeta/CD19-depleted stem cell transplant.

As DNA, the CDR3 is TGCAGTGCTAGAGATTTCGGCGCAGGGATTAATTCACCCCTCCACTTT. It codes for CSARDFGAGINSPLHF. The chain couples TRBV20-1 to TRBJ1-6; weak D call: TRBD1 (5 bases). There are 16 residues in the CDR3. Germline lookup yields CDR1 DFQATT and CDR2 SNEGSKA (reference sequence). With 0 bases removed from V and 6 bases from J, the gap between germline ends came to 15 bases.